This is a list of T cell receptor beta chains from one sample in a study of blood T cells in healthy people across ages. From the 5' RACE reads, TCRdb called clonotypes with MiXCR, one entry per CDR3 protein. The table has approximately 800,000 distinct CDR3 sequences, 20% to 30% seen once. The same sample was also studied in work on T cells of mothers and their children.

Input material: blood. These receptors were collected from a boy between 10 and 17 years old in good health. Each CDR3 is given with its conserved first and last residue. Fields, in order: D gene, clone size, V gene, J gene, CDR3 DNA, CDR3 protein. D genes are given only for firm matches. Part of the rows lack a size; the others show once, few, many or a class for expanded clones.

.	many	TRBV12-5	TRBJ2-5	TGTGCTAGTGGTTTGGGGAAAGAGACCCAGTACTTC	CASGLGKETQYF
.	few	TRBV6-5	TRBJ1-4	TGTGCCAGCAGTTACTCGTCAGGGGCGGGTGAAAAACTGTTTTTT	CASSYSSGAGEKLFF
.	few	TRBV2	TRBJ2-5	TGTGCCAGCACGAGGTTCCCAGAGACCCAGTACTTC	CASTRFPETQYF
.	.	TRBV5-1	TRBJ1-4	TGCGCCAGCAGCTTGGGCGCACTGGGAAAGAATGAAAAACTGTTTTTT	CASSLGALGKNEKLFF
.	.	TRBV19	TRBJ2-5	TGTGCCAGTAGTATAGTGGTGACAGGGAGGGAGACCCAGTACTTC	CASSIVVTGRETQYF
.	few	TRBV12-3/TRBV12-4	TRBJ2-7	TGTGCCAGCAGTTTCACCGACCTTTACGAGCAGTACTTC	CASSFTDLYEQYF
TRBD1	.	TRBV3-1	TRBJ2-6	TGTGCCAGCACTAGGGGGCATGGGGCCAACGTCCTGACTTTC	CASTRGHGANVLTF
TRBD1	.	TRBV25-1	TRBJ1-2	TGTGCCAGCAGTGAACAGGGGGCCGGCTATGGCTACACCTTC	CASSEQGAGYGYTF
TRBD2	.	TRBV29-1	TRBJ2-7	TGCAGCGTGGGGGGGAGGATGGCCCCGACGGAGTACTTC	CSVGGRMAPTEYF
.	few	TRBV27	TRBJ2-7	TGTGCCAGCAGTTTTCGGCGGGACAGCTCCTACGAGCAGTACTTC	CASSFRRDSSYEQYF
.	few	TRBV5-1	TRBJ1-1	TGCGCCAGCAGCTTTCCGGGACGGGGGAACACTGAAGCTTTCTTT	CASSFPGRGNTEAFF
TRBD1	few	TRBV5-1	TRBJ2-7	TGCGCCAGCACCGGGACAGGCGGCGAGCAGTACTTC	CASTGTGGEQYF
TRBD1	.	TRBV12-3/TRBV12-4	TRBJ2-4	TGTGCCAGCAGCCCCAGGACAGGGCTGGTAGCCAAAAACATTCAGTACTTC	CASSPRTGLVAKNIQYF
TRBD2	few	TRBV20-1	TRBJ2-2	TGCAGTGCTAGCGGGGGGGCAGCCGGGGAGCTGTTTTTT	CSASGGAAGELFF
.	.	TRBV12-3/TRBV12-4	TRBJ2-1	TGTGCCAGCAGTTTAGGAGCGGAGGCCTACAATGAGCAGTTCTTC	CASSLGAEAYNEQFF
.	.	TRBV6-5	TRBJ1-3	TGTGCCAGCAGTTACGCCCCTCGACTCTCTGGAAACACCATATATTTT	CASSYAPRLSGNTIYF
TRBD2	.	TRBV20-1	TRBJ2-5	TGCAGTGCTAGCAGGCTAGCGGGGACCCAAGAGACCCAGTACTTC	CSASRLAGTQETQYF
.	.	TRBV9	TRBJ1-2	TGTGCCAGCAGCGTTACAGGGACCCCCGGGGGCTACACCTTC	CASSVTGTPGGYTF
TRBD1	few	TRBV18	TRBJ2-3	TGTGCCAGCTCAGAATTTGACAGGGACGTCACAGATACGCAGTATTTT	CASSEFDRDVTDTQYF
TRBD2	.	TRBV5-1	TRBJ2-7	TGCGCCAGCAGCTTGTCCCCTAGCGGGGCTACCTACGAGCAGTACTTC	CASSLSPSGATYEQYF
.	.	TRBV10-3	TRBJ1-5	TGTGCCATCAGTGAGTCTGGGGGGGCCGGGGATCAGCCCCAGCATTTT	CAISESGGAGDQPQHF
.	.	TRBV27	TRBJ2-3	TGTGCCAGCAGTTTTGAGGGCCCCACAGATACGCAGTATTTT	CASSFEGPTDTQYF
.	.	TRBV10-3	TRBJ2-1	TGTGCCATCAGTGGGGACGGACCGCCTTGGTGGAATGAGCAGTTCTTC	CAISGDGPPWWNEQFF
.	.	TRBV2	TRBJ2-5	TGTGCCAGCAGTGGGCGGCTCCAAGGGACCCAGTACTTC	CASSGRLQGTQYF
.	few	TRBV6-1	TRBJ2-5	TGTGCCAGCAGTCCCAGGGGTTCCGTGGAGACCCAGTACTTC	CASSPRGSVETQYF
.	few	TRBV30	TRBJ1-1	TGTGCCTGGACTCGAACGGGTTTCACTGAAGCTTTCTTT	CAWTRTGFTEAFF
.	.	TRBV2	TRBJ1-1	TGTGCCGGGAAGGGCTCGAACACTGAAGCTTTCTTT	CAGKGSNTEAFF
.	few	TRBV6-6	TRBJ2-5	TGTGCCAGCAGATATAATAGCGGAAACTCCTACGAGCAGTGCTTC	CASRYNSGNSYEQCF
.	.	TRBV12-3/TRBV12-4	TRBJ2-6	TGTGCCAGCAGTTCAACGGCTCACTCTGGGGCCAACGTCCTGACTTTC	CASSSTAHSGANVLTF
TRBD1	.	TRBV12-3/TRBV12-4	TRBJ2-4	TGTGCCAGCAGTTTACTCGAGACAGGGCGAAACATTCAGTACTTC	CASSLLETGRNIQYF
TRBD2	.	TRBV7-2	TRBJ2-1	TGTGCCAGCAGCTTAAGGGGCGGGGGGGCTTGGAATGAGCAGTTCTTC	CASSLRGGGAWNEQFF
.	few	TRBV5-6	TRBJ1-6	TGTGCCAGCAGCTTCGACGACAGAGATAATTCACCCCTCCACTTT	CASSFDDRDNSPLHF
TRBD1	.	TRBV11-2	TRBJ1-1	TGTGCCAGCAGCTTAGACCTCGGACAGGGAAGCACTGAAGCTTTCTTT	CASSLDLGQGSTEAFF
TRBD2	.	TRBV10-3	TRBJ2-5	TGTGCCATCAGTGGCATGACTAGCGGGGGCTCTGTCACCCAGTACTTC	CAISGMTSGGSVTQYF
.	many	TRBV4-1	TRBJ2-2	TGCGCCAGCAGCCGTAACACCGGGGAGCTGTTTTTT	CASSRNTGELFF